Many counts were recorded for the clone carrying this T cell receptor (beta chain). The entry originates in a study of T cells in Graves' hyperthyroidism and ophthalmopathy. Background on the study: Peripheral blood was obtained at initial diagnosis, preceding any treatment.

RNA transcripts yielded amplified TCR beta CDR3 regions. Initially, a first-round RT-PCR of the TCR CDR3 employed the HTBI primer set. TCRdb used MiXCR to reprocess the multiplex PCR reads, holding one entry per CDR3 protein. Found here are fewer than 200,000 distinct CDR3 sequences, about 9.4% of them singletons; the top ten hold about 20%. The V gene lost 5 bases and the J gene lost 8 bases, with 16 bases spanning the gap. The CDR3 consists of 14 residues. The germline V gene encodes CDR1 MNHEY and CDR2 SMNVEV (reference sequence). The rearrangement uses TRBV27 and TRBJ2-1, with TRBD2 as a possible D gene (6 bases). Sequenced sample: blood. The sequence was collected from a woman between 18 and 29 years old with Graves' hyperthyroidism that later progressed to Graves' ophthalmopathy. DNA of the CDR3: TGTGCCAGCAGTCCCACTGGAGGGGTGGATGAGCAGTTCTTC. This sequence encodes CASSPTGGVDEQFF.